This TCR beta chain was sequenced in a study of blood T cell repertoires in COVID-19. The wider study: In each case, the material was cDNA or gDNA derived from T cells, B-cell-depleted T cells, or PBMCs.

In the authors' methods: Researchers report that nucleated cell counts were estimated from reference gene primer amplification. Assay used: immunoSEQ multiplex PCR; TCRdb lists only in-frame clones, some missing. The DNA gave D and trimming, while V, J and clone size come from that table. The table shows fewer than 250,000 clones, with 90% occurring only once. The study drew participants aged roughly 18 to 89 years from some 24 US areas. Cohort allocation depended upon clinical history that participants reported. Germline V gene sequence: CDR1 SQVTM, CDR2 ANQGSEA. V was pared by 3 bases and J by 10 bases, with 6 bases of the junction left unmatched. The CDR3 is 13 amino acids.

The clonotype comes from a man aged 50-60 years who had been exposed to COVID-19. The chain couples TRBV29-1 to TRBJ1-6; the match to TRBD1 covers 7 bases. The specimen was PBMCs or T cells enriched from blood (not recorded which). DNA for the CDR3: TGCAGCGTTGACCAGGGGGAAGACTCACCCCTCCACTTT. Protein sequence: CSVDQGEDSPLHF.